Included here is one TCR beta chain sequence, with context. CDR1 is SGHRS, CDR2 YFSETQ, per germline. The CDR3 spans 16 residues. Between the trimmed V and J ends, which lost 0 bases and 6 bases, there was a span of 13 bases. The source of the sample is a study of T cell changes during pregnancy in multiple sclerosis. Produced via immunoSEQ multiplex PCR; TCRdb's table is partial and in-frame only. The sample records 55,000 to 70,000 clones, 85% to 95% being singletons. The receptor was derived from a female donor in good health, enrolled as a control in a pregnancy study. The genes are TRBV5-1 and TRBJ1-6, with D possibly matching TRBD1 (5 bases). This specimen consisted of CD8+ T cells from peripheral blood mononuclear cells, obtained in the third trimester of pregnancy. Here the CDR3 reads CASSLGLQGSNSPLHF. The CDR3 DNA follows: TGCGCCAGCAGCTTGGGGCTGCAGGGAAGTAATTCACCCCTCCACTTT.